Listed below are T cell receptor beta chains from one sample, sequenced in a study of vaccination and CD4 T cells after COVID-19. No antigen has been assigned to these receptors. TCRdb reanalysed the PCR reads using MiXCR and keeps one entry per CDR3 protein. The sample has 16,000 or so distinct CDR3 sequences; around 50% are singletons. This sample comprised CD4+ T cells from blood, cultured in vitro, obtained before SARS-CoV-2 vaccination. The receptor source for this set is a human donor who had recovered from COVID-19. Both conserved end residues are part of each CDR3. A D gene is named only where the DNA matches it firmly. The listing skips clone size in some rows; elsewhere it reads once, few, many or a size class.

j_gene	v_gene	abundance	d_gene	CDR3nt	CDR3aa
TRBJ2-2	TRBV5-1	NA	TRBD1	TGCGCCAGCAGCCGGATGGGACAGGGGGCGATCGGGGAGCTGTTTTTT	CASSRMGQGAIGELFF
TRBJ1-5	TRBV6-1	few	NA	TGTGCCAGCAGGAACAATAATCAGCCCCAGCATTTT	CASRNNNQPQHF
TRBJ1-2	TRBV28	NA	NA	TGTGCCAGCAGTTTAGGAGGGGGAGGCTATGGCTACACCTTC	CASSLGGGGYGYTF
TRBJ2-7	TRBV10-3	once	TRBD1	TGTGCCATCAGTGAGTCGATTGCAGGGGGCTACGAGCAGTACTTC	CAISESIAGGYEQYF
TRBJ1-1	TRBV6-2/TRBV6-3	NA	NA	TGTGCCAGCAGACCGCAAGACAGGTGGAGCACTGAAGCTTTCTTT	CASRPQDRWSTEAFF
TRBJ2-6	TRBV2	NA	NA	TGTGCCAGCAGTGAAGCGCTCGGGGCCTTAGTGCCTGGGGCCAACGTCCTGACTTTC	CASSEALGALVPGANVLTF
TRBJ2-1	TRBV7-2	few	NA	TGTGCCAGCAGCATTAGCGGCACGTCCTACAATGAGCAGTTCTTC	CASSISGTSYNEQFF
TRBJ2-2	TRBV7-2	NA	NA	TGTGCCAGCAGCTTAGCCTTAGCGGACACCGGGGAGCTGTTTTTT	CASSLALADTGELFF
TRBJ2-7	TRBV12-3/TRBV12-4	NA	TRBD2	TGTGCCAGCAGTTCTAGGACTAGCGGGGGGGCTTACGAGCAGTACTTC	CASSSRTSGGAYEQYF
TRBJ2-1	TRBV19	NA	TRBD2	TGTGCCAGTAGTCTATCATTGACTAGCGGCGCTTACAATGAGCAGTTCTTC	CASSLSLTSGAYNEQFF
TRBJ2-3	TRBV5-1	NA	TRBD1	TGCGCCAGCAGCTTGAGGACAGGGGGAGGGGATACGCAGTATTTT	CASSLRTGGGDTQYF
TRBJ2-5	TRBV12-3/TRBV12-4	once	NA	TGTGCCAGCAGTTCATCCGACGGGTTTCGGACCCAGTACTTC	CASSSSDGFRTQYF
TRBJ2-5	TRBV7-3	few	TRBD1	TGTGCCAGCAGCTCGGACAGGGGGTGGCCCCAGTACTTC	CASSSDRGWPQYF
TRBJ1-4	TRBV7-2	NA	NA	TGTGCCAGCAGCTCCCTAGGGGGAACTAATGAAAAACTGTTTTTT	CASSSLGGTNEKLFF
TRBJ1-2	TRBV7-2	few	TRBD1	TGTGCCAGCAGCTTAGTAGGTGGACAGGCCACATATGGCTACACCTTC	CASSLVGGQATYGYTF
TRBJ2-1	TRBV6-2/TRBV6-3	NA	NA	TGTGCCAGCAGGCTTGGGGGGGCGGTGGGTGAGCAGTTCTTC	CASRLGGAVGEQFF